This TCR beta chain came from a study of human T cells and chemical hapten exposure. In the study overall: Sensitization involved placing 2% DPC onto a 2 cm by 2 cm region of upper inner arm skin.

Methods used by the authors: There were a median of approximately 100,000 TCRs per sample, with a range from roughly 23,224 to 750,000. TCRdb used MiXCR to reprocess the RACE reads, holding one entry per CDR3 protein. It is TCRdb's table, rather than the study itself, that gives the V and J calls and clone size. The table shows 210,000 or so distinct CDR3 sequences, with 20% to 25% occurring only once. Whole-study findings and limits: It should be noted that donors had alopecia, so their immune response may differ from healthy people's.

As for time point: patch test 3, about 24 weeks after DPC sensitization. The treatment is: therapeutic diphenylcyclopropenone sensitization with weekly scalp DPC. Of note for this clonotype: Its antigen is not known.

CDR1 and CDR2 (germline): MDHEN, SYDVKM. Trimming cost V 0 bases and J 2 bases; bases outside gene matches: 6. This CDR3 is 18 amino acids long. This chain uses TRBV28 with TRBJ2-3, with 12 bases aligning to TRBD2. This specimen was whole blood, taken in connection with sensitization to the hapten diphenylcyclopropenone (DPC). The TCR was taken from a woman aged 40 to 50 with alopecia areata. Some clones in this sample may be carry-over from other donors' samples. The CDR3 sequence: CASSLWTSGSPTTDTQYF. CDR3 in DNA: TGTGCCAGCAGTTTATGGACTAGCGGGAGCCCTACCACAGATACGCAGTATTTT.